These T cell receptor beta chains were read from a single sample in a study of blood T cells in healthy people across ages. TCRdb reprocessed the 5' RACE reads with MiXCR, giving one entry per CDR3 protein. The table lists 650,000 to 700,000 distinct CDR3 sequences, about a third of them singletons, with roughly 15% in the top ten. Sequencing was carried out using blood. The receptors shown here come from a woman older than 75 in good health. CDR3s include the opening cysteine and the closing phenylalanine or tryptophan. A D gene is named only where the DNA matches it firmly. Not all rows give a size; the values are once, few, many and, for expanded clones, a class.

J gene: TRBJ1-4
clone size: NA
D gene: NA
V gene: TRBV20-1
CDR3 protein: CSAIRDGNEKLFF
CDR3 DNA: TGCAGTGCCATTCGGGACGGTAATGAAAAACTGTTTTTT

J gene: TRBJ1-1
clone size: NA
D gene: NA
V gene: TRBV6-2/TRBV6-3
CDR3 protein: CATLRTDEAFF
CDR3 DNA: TGTGCCACCCTGCGGACTGATGAAGCTTTCTTT

J gene: TRBJ2-2
clone size: NA
D gene: TRBD1
V gene: TRBV9
CDR3 protein: CASSIRGQGSTGELFF
CDR3 DNA: TGTGCCAGCAGCATCCGGGGACAGGGAAGCACCGGGGAGCTGTTTTTT

J gene: TRBJ2-7
clone size: few
D gene: NA
V gene: TRBV28
CDR3 protein: CASTSPGTYEQYF
CDR3 DNA: TGTGCCAGCACCAGTCCTGGGACCTACGAGCAGTACTTC

J gene: TRBJ1-2
clone size: NA
D gene: NA
V gene: TRBV6-5
CDR3 protein: CASSYNSRVGYGYTF
CDR3 DNA: TGTGCCAGCAGTTATAACTCCAGGGTCGGCTATGGCTACACCTTC

J gene: TRBJ2-1
clone size: many
D gene: TRBD1
V gene: TRBV6-5
CDR3 protein: CASSRQGFNNEQFF
CDR3 DNA: TGTGCCAGCAGTAGACAGGGGTTCAACAATGAGCAGTTCTTC

J gene: TRBJ1-2
clone size: once
D gene: NA
V gene: TRBV7-9
CDR3 protein: CASSLPAYHGYTF
CDR3 DNA: TGTGCCAGCAGCTTGCCAGCTTACCATGGCTACACCTTC

J gene: TRBJ2-7
clone size: many
D gene: NA
V gene: TRBV5-5
CDR3 protein: CASSLSSEGPYEQYF
CDR3 DNA: TGTGCCAGCAGCTTATCTTCAGAGGGACCCTACGAGCAGTACTTC

J gene: TRBJ2-2
clone size: many
D gene: NA
V gene: TRBV3-1
CDR3 protein: CASSQEGGAQTGELFF
CDR3 DNA: TGTGCCAGCAGCCAAGAGGGGGGGGCACAAACCGGGGAGCTGTTTTTT

J gene: TRBJ2-3
clone size: many
D gene: NA
V gene: TRBV4-2
CDR3 protein: CASSQSSTDTQYF
CDR3 DNA: TGTGCCAGCAGCCAATCTAGCACAGATACGCAGTATTTT

J gene: TRBJ1-1
clone size: NA
D gene: TRBD1
V gene: TRBV11-2
CDR3 protein: CAGSTGTGHGNTEAFF
CDR3 DNA: TGTGCCGGCAGCACCGGGACAGGTCACGGGAACACTGAAGCTTTCTTT

J gene: TRBJ2-7
clone size: NA
D gene: TRBD2
V gene: TRBV30
CDR3 protein: CAWSRPGGIYEQYF
CDR3 DNA: TGTGCCTGGAGTCGGCCCGGGGGGATCTACGAGCAGTACTTC

J gene: TRBJ2-5
clone size: few
D gene: NA
V gene: TRBV14
CDR3 protein: CASSRRWRIEETQYF
CDR3 DNA: TGTGCCAGCAGCCGCAGATGGCGGATCGAAGAGACCCAGTACTTC

J gene: TRBJ2-7
clone size: NA
D gene: TRBD2
V gene: TRBV18
CDR3 protein: CASSPGTSEYEQYF
CDR3 DNA: TGTGCCAGCTCACCCGGGACTAGTGAGTACGAGCAGTACTTC

J gene: TRBJ2-7
clone size: few
D gene: NA
V gene: TRBV7-8
CDR3 protein: CASSLVGRGLEQYF
CDR3 DNA: TGTGCCAGCAGCTTAGTGGGGAGGGGGCTCGAGCAGTACTTC

J gene: TRBJ2-6
clone size: many
D gene: NA
V gene: TRBV6-1
CDR3 protein: CASSETLPSGAGANVLTF
CDR3 DNA: TGTGCCAGCAGTGAAACCCTCCCCTCGGGGGCTGGGGCCAACGTCCTGACTTTC

J gene: TRBJ2-3
clone size: NA
D gene: NA
V gene: TRBV12-3/TRBV12-4
CDR3 protein: CASSLAGVSTDVQYF
CDR3 DNA: TGTGCCAGCAGTTTAGCGGGGGTGAGCACAGATGTGCAATATTTT

J gene: TRBJ1-4
clone size: many
D gene: NA
V gene: TRBV28
CDR3 protein: CASSLGQINEKLFF
CDR3 DNA: TGTGCCAGCAGTCTCGGACAAATTAATGAAAAACTGTTTTTT

J gene: TRBJ1-2
clone size: many
D gene: TRBD1
V gene: TRBV20-1
CDR3 protein: CSRRTGGYGYTF
CDR3 DNA: TGCAGTAGAAGGACAGGCGGCTATGGCTACACCTTC

J gene: TRBJ2-4
clone size: NA
D gene: TRBD1
V gene: TRBV20-1
CDR3 protein: CSAARTGSGKNIQYF
CDR3 DNA: TGCAGTGCTGCCCGGACAGGGTCGGGCAAAAACATTCAGTACTTC

J gene: TRBJ2-7
clone size: NA
D gene: TRBD1
V gene: TRBV18
CDR3 protein: CASSLGQGPTYEQYF
CDR3 DNA: TGTGCCAGCTCACTAGGACAGGGGCCCACCTACGAGCAGTACTTC

J gene: TRBJ2-1
clone size: many
D gene: TRBD2
V gene: TRBV20-1
CDR3 protein: CSARGGSGIYNEQFF
CDR3 DNA: TGCAGTGCTAGAGGCGGGAGTGGGATATACAATGAGCAGTTCTTC

J gene: TRBJ2-7
clone size: NA
D gene: NA
V gene: TRBV7-9
CDR3 protein: CASSGHSRSYEQYF
CDR3 DNA: TGTGCCAGCAGCGGCCACTCGCGCAGCTACGAGCAGTACTTC

J gene: TRBJ2-7
clone size: few
D gene: NA
V gene: TRBV19
CDR3 protein: CASSAIGNGEQYF
CDR3 DNA: TGTGCCAGTAGTGCGATCGGTAACGGCGAGCAGTACTTC

J gene: TRBJ1-1
clone size: NA
D gene: NA
V gene: TRBV30
CDR3 protein: CAWSREQANTEAFF
CDR3 DNA: TGTGCCTGGAGTCGTGAACAGGCGAACACTGAAGCTTTCTTT

J gene: TRBJ2-1
clone size: once
D gene: NA
V gene: TRBV19
CDR3 protein: CASRYRVEQFF
CDR3 DNA: TGTGCCAGTAGATACAGGGTTGAGCAGTTCTTC

J gene: TRBJ2-2
clone size: few
D gene: TRBD1
V gene: TRBV7-2
CDR3 protein: CASSRRTGVHTGELFF
CDR3 DNA: TGTGCCAGCAGCCGTCGGACAGGGGTTCACACCGGGGAGCTGTTTTTT

J gene: TRBJ1-1
clone size: NA
D gene: NA
V gene: TRBV7-9
CDR3 protein: CASSFDRTEAFF
CDR3 DNA: TGTGCCAGCAGCTTTGATCGGACTGAAGCTTTCTTT

J gene: TRBJ2-7
clone size: many
D gene: TRBD1
V gene: TRBV5-1
CDR3 protein: CASSLGDRGYSYEQYF
CDR3 DNA: TGCGCCAGCAGCTTGGGGGACAGGGGGTACTCCTACGAGCAGTACTTC

J gene: TRBJ1-4
clone size: few
D gene: TRBD1
V gene: TRBV30
CDR3 protein: CAWRGQGAGEKLFF
CDR3 DNA: TGTGCCTGGAGAGGACAGGGGGCGGGGGAAAAACTGTTTTTT

J gene: TRBJ1-2
clone size: many
D gene: TRBD1
V gene: TRBV9
CDR3 protein: CASSLTGTGGLVNYGYTF
CDR3 DNA: TGTGCCAGCAGCCTAACCGGGACAGGGGGCTTGGTCAACTATGGCTACACCTTC

J gene: TRBJ2-3
clone size: NA
D gene: NA
V gene: TRBV7-9
CDR3 protein: CASSPGHLDYLGTDTQYF
CDR3 DNA: TGTGCCAGCAGCCCGGGACACCTCGACTACCTTGGCACAGATACGCAGTATTTT

J gene: TRBJ2-7
clone size: many
D gene: TRBD2
V gene: TRBV20-1
CDR3 protein: CSAPTPAGGVNEQYF
CDR3 DNA: TGCAGTGCCCCGACGCCAGCGGGGGGTGTGAACGAGCAGTACTTC

J gene: TRBJ2-3
clone size: NA
D gene: NA
V gene: TRBV11-2
CDR3 protein: CASSPPPHGTDTQYF
CDR3 DNA: TGTGCCAGCAGCCCACCTCCCCACGGCACAGATACGCAGTATTTT

J gene: TRBJ2-7
clone size: NA
D gene: TRBD2
V gene: TRBV6-1
CDR3 protein: CASSEQLAGSVQYF
CDR3 DNA: TGTGCCAGCAGTGAACAGCTAGCGGGCTCCGTTCAGTACTTC

J gene: TRBJ2-2
clone size: NA
D gene: NA
V gene: TRBV15
CDR3 protein: CATSRDWNLNTGELFF
CDR3 DNA: TGTGCCACCAGCAGAGATTGGAACTTGAACACCGGGGAGCTGTTTTTT

J gene: TRBJ1-2
clone size: once
D gene: NA
V gene: TRBV7-9
CDR3 protein: CASSPPRFNYGYTF
CDR3 DNA: TGTGCCAGCAGCCCCCCCCGATTTAACTACGGCTACACCTTC

J gene: TRBJ2-1
clone size: many
D gene: NA
V gene: TRBV5-1
CDR3 protein: CASSPPLGGLNNEQFF
CDR3 DNA: TGCGCCAGCAGCCCCCCCCTCGGGGGCCTAAACAATGAGCAGTTCTTC

J gene: TRBJ1-1
clone size: few
D gene: NA
V gene: TRBV6-2/TRBV6-3
CDR3 protein: CASSYSSGITEAFF
CDR3 DNA: TGTGCCAGCAGTTACTCCTCAGGGATCACTGAAGCTTTCTTT

J gene: TRBJ2-1
clone size: NA
D gene: NA
V gene: TRBV7-9
CDR3 protein: CASSSEGWNDEQFF
CDR3 DNA: TGTGCCAGCAGCTCAGAGGGATGGAACGATGAGCAGTTCTTC

J gene: TRBJ2-2
clone size: NA
D gene: TRBD2
V gene: TRBV7-2
CDR3 protein: CASRKSGGGVGELFF
CDR3 DNA: TGTGCCAGCAGGAAAAGCGGGGGGGGAGTCGGGGAGCTGTTTTTT

J gene: TRBJ2-7
clone size: NA
D gene: NA
V gene: TRBV7-2
CDR3 protein: CASSDQVFSYEQYF
CDR3 DNA: TGTGCCAGTAGCGACCAGGTCTTCTCCTACGAGCAGTACTTC

J gene: TRBJ2-1
clone size: few
D gene: NA
V gene: TRBV28
CDR3 protein: CATTGGVIGNEQFF
CDR3 DNA: TGTGCCACCACCGGAGGGGTGATCGGCAATGAGCAGTTCTTC

J gene: TRBJ1-3
clone size: few
D gene: TRBD1
V gene: TRBV6-5
CDR3 protein: CASRPQGAFGNTIYF
CDR3 DNA: TGTGCCAGCAGACCACAGGGGGCTTTTGGAAACACCATATATTTT

J gene: TRBJ1-1
clone size: NA
D gene: NA
V gene: TRBV12-3/TRBV12-4
CDR3 protein: CASSRMDTEAFF
CDR3 DNA: TGTGCCAGCAGTCGGATGGACACTGAAGCTTTCTTT

J gene: TRBJ1-5
clone size: NA
D gene: NA
V gene: TRBV27
CDR3 protein: CASSLRAGQPQHF
CDR3 DNA: TGTGCCAGCAGTTTACGCGCGGGACAGCCCCAGCATTTT

J gene: TRBJ2-3
clone size: few
D gene: NA
V gene: TRBV3-1
CDR3 protein: CASSPFGVGGDTQYF
CDR3 DNA: TGTGCCAGCAGCCCCTTTGGAGTTGGCGGGGATACGCAGTATTTT

J gene: TRBJ1-2
clone size: NA
D gene: TRBD1
V gene: TRBV27
CDR3 protein: CASSSRDRAHYGYTF
CDR3 DNA: TGTGCCAGCAGTTCCCGCGACAGGGCCCACTATGGCTACACCTTC

J gene: TRBJ2-1
clone size: many
D gene: TRBD2
V gene: TRBV20-1
CDR3 protein: CSARVSGGFNEQFF
CDR3 DNA: TGCAGTGCTAGAGTTAGCGGGGGGTTCAATGAGCAGTTCTTC

J gene: TRBJ2-7
clone size: many
D gene: NA
V gene: TRBV6-6
CDR3 protein: CASRFGPYEQYF
CDR3 DNA: TGTGCCAGCAGGTTCGGGCCCTACGAGCAGTACTTC

J gene: TRBJ2-7
clone size: many
D gene: TRBD1
V gene: TRBV6-1
CDR3 protein: CASSDGTGGYEQYF
CDR3 DNA: TGTGCCAGCAGTGATGGGACAGGGGGCTACGAGCAGTACTTC